This T cell receptor beta chain was captured in a study of cytomegalovirus exposure and HLA in healthy donors. The assay was immunoSEQ multiplex PCR, and TCRdb's table has in-frame clones only and misses some. This sample has 82,000 or so clones, with 95% found just once. Notes on this clone: Its specificity is not known.

Study findings and constraints: A few chains tied to CMV proved CMV antigen-specific in vitro. The tendency of first-cohort TCR clusters to co-occur in the 100 to 150 validation repertoires was identified by a subsequent analysis.

The donors formed part of the approximately 120-subject validation cohort, distinct from the approximately 670-subject first cohort. The CDR3 length is 12 residues. Trimming removed 6 bases at V and 8 bases at J, with 11 bases between. Germline V gene data show CDR1 as ENHRY and CDR2 as SYGVKD. The source material was PBMCs. This sequence was found in a young woman in good health and CMV-seronegative. The V and J genes are TRBV10-3 and TRBJ2-1; no firm D call. The DNA of the CDR3 is TGTGCCATCAGCCTACAGTCCGATGAGCAGTTCTTC. It specifies CAISLQSDEQFF.